Below, 17 T cell receptor beta chains from the same sample are listed, as sequenced in a study of shared clonotypes between healthy human individuals. The repertoire was sequenced with immunoSEQ multiplex PCR; TCRdb's copy has only in-frame clones and lacks some. The sample carries a few million clones, around 94% recorded once. The sample was naive CD4+ T cells sorted from blood. Stated subset: CD45RA+ positively selected. These receptors were collected from a man aged 18 to 30 in good health.

This chain links TRBV10-2 with TRBJ2-5; TRBD2 might be the D (5 bases). V was pared by 3 bases and J by 5 bases, with 10 bases between. From germline, CDR1 is WSHSY and CDR2 SAAADI. CDR3 length equals 13 residues. The CDR3 coding sequence is TGCGCCAGCAGTGAACAGCAGCGGGAGACCCAGTACTTC. Translation: CASSEQQRETQYF.

Comments on this clone: This could be a read error, since a much larger clone is one nucleotide away. Other DNA sequences from this sample encode an identical CDR3 as well. This rearrangement joins TRBV6-6 to TRBJ2-7; D unresolved. Germline CDR1 reads MNHNY; CDR2 reads SVGAGI (reference sequence). This CDR3 is 11 amino acids long. The V end lost 6 bases, the J end lost 1 base, and 4 bases lay between the germline ends. This chain's CDR3 is CASSFSYEQYF. In DNA form, the CDR3 reads TGTGCCAGCAGCTTTTCCTACGAGCAGTACTTC.

J is TRBJ1-4 and V is TRBV6-5; TRBD1 matches at 9 bases. Germline CDR1 reads MNHEY; CDR2 reads SVGAGI. The CDR3 totals 15 residues. The ends lost 6 bases at V and 6 bases at J; junction bases unmatched: 8. The CDR3: CASSHPGQGYEKLFF. The CDR3 region has the DNA TGTGCCAGCAGCCACCCGGGACAGGGATATGAAAAACTGTTTTTT.

The CDR3: CASSIAGTGASGANVLTF. The CDR3 bases are TGTGCCAGCAGCATAGCCGGGACAGGGGCCTCTGGGGCCAACGTCCTGACTTTC. The J gene is TRBJ2-6, the V gene TRBV5-5; 10 positions match TRBD1. V trimming: 4 bases; J trimming: 0 bases; junction bases outside the gene matches: 7. The CDR3 has 18 amino acids. Germline CDR1 reads SGHKS; CDR2 reads YYEKEE (reference sequence).

The chain links TRBV6-1 to TRBJ1-5, with D hard to call. Per germline, CDR1 MNHNS and CDR2 SASEGT. The CDR3 extends over 15 amino acids. With 1 base removed from V and 4 bases from J, the gap between germline ends came to 11 bases. The CDR3 sequence: CASSEGGWVNQPQHF. DNA for the CDR3: TGTGCCAGCAGTGAAGGTGGCTGGGTAAATCAGCCCCAGCATTTT.

The chain combines TRBV28 with TRBJ1-1, with TRBD1 matching 7 bases. The CDR3 length is 19 residues. Trimming took 0 bases from V and 0 from J; bases not matched to a gene: 13. Germline CDR1 reads MDHEN; CDR2 reads SYDVKM. CDR3 DNA: TGTGCCAGCAGTTTATGGAGTATGGGGAGGGGGCGGATGAACACTGAAGCTTTCTTT. Encoded protein: CASSLWSMGRGRMNTEAFF.

On this clone itself: This CDR3 is also generated by other DNA sequences in the sample. The V call is TRBV11-2, the J call TRBJ2-7; a possible D gene is TRBD1 (6 bases). The CDR3 spans 13 residues. Trimming shortened V by 0 bases and J by 3 bases, and 6 bases separated the two germline ends. Per the germline V gene, CDR1 is SGHAT and CDR2 is FQNNGV. This CDR3 is CASSLEGGYEQYF. CDR3 nucleotide sequence: TGTGCCAGCAGCTTAGAAGGGGGCTACGAGCAGTACTTC.

The chain carries TRBV5-1 and TRBJ2-1; TRBD1 matches at 9 bases. This CDR3 is 14 amino acids long. CDR1 is SGHRS, CDR2 YFSETQ, per germline. The junction had 9 bases not matched to a gene; V was cut back by 7 bases and J by 7 bases. The DNA of the CDR3 is TGCGCCAGCTCCACGGGGACAGGGAGGAATGAGCAGTTCTTC. It specifies CASSTGTGRNEQFF.

In its sample, this clone was seen once. The genes are TRBV5-1 and TRBJ1-2; 7 positions agree with TRBD1. Germline assignment: CDR1 SGHRS and CDR2 YFSETQ. V dropped 7 bases and J dropped 2; count of bases not matched to a gene: 11. This CDR3 is 15 amino acids long. For the CDR3, the DNA is TGCGCCAGCTCCAGGGGGGGACAGATCAACTATGGCTACACCTTC. It is translated as CASSRGGQINYGYTF.

The chain combines TRBV7-9 with TRBJ2-7; 7 positions agree with TRBD1. Losses at the gene ends were 5 bases for V and 1 base for J; bases not matched to a gene: 14. Germline V gene lookup returns CDR1 SEHNR and CDR2 FQNEAQ (reference sequence). The CDR3 is 17 amino acids. Here the CDR3 DNA reads TGTGCCAGCAGCCTCAACCCCGGGGACAGCTCGTCCTACGAGCAGTACTTC. This codes for CASSLNPGDSSSYEQYF.

The chain uses TRBV30 and TRBJ1-5; TRBD1 matches 7 bases. Losses at the gene ends were 2 bases for V and 0 bases for J; bases not matched to a gene: 10. CDR3 length equals 17 residues. Germline V CDR1 and CDR2: GTSNPN, SVGIG (reference sequence). CDR3: CAWSPGQALYSNQPQHF. CDR3 bases: TGTGCCTGGAGTCCCGGACAGGCGCTTTATAGCAATCAGCCCCAGCATTTT.

The V and J genes are TRBV5-1 and TRBJ2-2, with 10 nucleotides matching TRBD2. This CDR3 is 16 amino acids long. The V segment lost 1 base and the J segment 7 bases; nucleotides outside the gene matches: 7. CDR1 SGHRS and CDR2 YFSETQ come from the germline V gene. The CDR3 reads CASSLSGTSVNGELFF. DNA of the CDR3: TGCGCCAGCAGCTTGTCCGGGACTAGCGTGAACGGGGAGCTGTTTTTT.

For this clone: A much more abundant neighbour one base away suggests this may be a read error. This sample includes further DNA sequences coding for the same CDR3. The J gene is TRBJ2-3, the V gene TRBV18; D remains unclear. CDR1 and CDR2 from the germline V gene are KGHSH and LQKENI. The CDR3 loop spans 13 amino acids. V gave up 0 bases and J gave up 2 bases, with 3 bases separating them. In nucleotides, the CDR3 is TGTGCCAGCTCACCACCTAACACAGATACGCAGTATTTT. It yields the protein CASSPPNTDTQYF.

The rearrangement uses TRBV5-4 and TRBJ2-3; 15 bases are a match to TRBD2. CDR3 length equals 16 residues. The germline CDR1 and CDR2 sequences are SGHNT and YYREEE (reference sequence). V lost 4 bases, J lost 6 bases, and 6 bases stayed unmatched. This CDR3 is CASSNGLAGGRDTQYF. The CDR3 DNA reads as TGTGCCAGCAGCAACGGACTAGCGGGAGGGAGGGATACGCAGTATTTT.

As for this clone: Its ends do not fully match the called genes, so a read error is possible. The chain has TRBV30 and TRBJ2-7; 7 positions agree with TRBD1. The CDR3 has 12 residues. Per the germline V gene, CDR1 is GTSNPN and CDR2 is SVGIG (reference sequence). The CDR3 DNA is TGTGCCTGGAGTTCGGACAGGTCAGGTAATCTCTTC. Its protein product is CAWSSDRSGNLF.

The rearrangement joins TRBV27 to TRBJ2-1; 9 nucleotides agree with TRBD2. Germline CDR1 is MNHEY and CDR2 is SMNVEV (reference sequence). V dropped 9 bases and J dropped 1; count of bases not matched to a gene: 10. The CDR3 runs to 16 residues. The CDR3 sequence is CASQKLAGRSYNEQFF. Written as DNA, the CDR3 is TGTGCCAGTCAAAAACTAGCGGGCCGTTCCTACAATGAGCAGTTCTTC.

The gene calls are TRBV30 and TRBJ2-1, with 9 bases matching TRBD2. The CDR3 loop spans 16 amino acids. Trimming took 3 bases from V and 0 from J; bases not matched to a gene: 6. Per the germline V gene, CDR1 is GTSNPN and CDR2 is SVGIG (reference sequence). As DNA, the CDR3 is TGTGCCTGGAGAGAGGGGACTAGCTACTCCTACAATGAGCAGTTCTTC. It specifies CAWREGTSYSYNEQFF.